This T cell receptor beta chain appears in the sequencing data of a study of human T cells and chemical hapten exposure. Study-level points and caveats: Alopecia in the donors means their immune response may deviate from healthy people's.

Concerning this clonotype itself: Its antigen remains unidentified.

Time point here: patch test 1, 2 weeks after DPC sensitization. Treatment: therapeutic diphenylcyclopropenone sensitization with weekly scalp DPC. Researchers sampled blood before each patch test went on. In TCRdb, the RACE reads were re-called with MiXCR into one record per CDR3 protein. The sample consists of around 160,000 distinct CDR3 sequences, roughly 14% of them appearing once. The germline V gene has CDR1 LNHDA and CDR2 SQIVND (reference sequence). This CDR3 is built from 13 residues. Trimming took off 1 base at V and 10 bases at J, with 13 bases between the two ends. This chain uses TRBV19 with TRBJ2-5, with D hard to call. The sequenced sample was whole blood, obtained in connection with sensitization to the hapten diphenylcyclopropenone (DPC). The receptor was isolated from a woman under 40 with alopecia areata. Some clones in this sample may be carry-over from other donors' samples. CDR3 DNA: TGTGCCAGTAGTATAGGACAAGGAAGAGACCAGTACTTC. Translation gives CASSIGQGRDQYF.